These 32 T cell receptor beta chains were all obtained from the same sample, sequenced in a study of blood T cell repertoires in COVID-19. The assay was immunoSEQ multiplex PCR, and TCRdb's table has in-frame clones only and misses some. The sample shows about 230,000 clones, approximately 90% of them seen only once. The specimen was peripheral blood. These receptors all stem from a man in his forties or fifties with COVID-19, enrolled during active disease.

The CDR3 DNA is TGTGCCAGTAGTATGGTACAGGCCGACTCTGGAAACACCATATATTTT. Encoded protein: CASSMVQADSGNTIYF. The J gene is TRBJ1-3, the V gene TRBV19, with a possible D match to TRBD1 (5 bases). CDR1 is LNHDA, CDR2 SQIVND, per germline (reference sequence). This CDR3 has 16 residues. Trimming shortened V by 3 bases and J by 0 bases, and 12 bases separated the two germline ends.

This clone was counted a single time. V is TRBV4-3 and J is TRBJ1-2; maybe TRBD1 (5 bases). CDR1 is LGHNA and CDR2 is YSLEER in the germline V gene. Trimming removed 0 bases at V and 5 bases at J, with 13 bases between. This CDR3 region has 15 residues. CDR3 loop: CASSQEGEAGYGYTF. In nucleotides, the CDR3 is TGCGCCAGCAGCCAAGAAGGTGAAGCAGGGTATGGCTACACCTTC.

The chain is built from TRBV7-2 and TRBJ1-1, with 8 bases fitting TRBD1. The CDR3 contains 16 residues. Germline loops: CDR1 SGHTA, CDR2 FQGNSA. Losses at the gene ends were 2 bases for V and 3 bases for J; bases not matched to a gene: 8. The CDR3 loop reads CASSLIPGGWDTEAFF. The CDR3 DNA reads as TGTGCCAGCAGCTTAATCCCAGGGGGCTGGGACACTGAAGCTTTCTTT.

The chain has TRBV6-5 and TRBJ1-2; D gene ambiguous. The CDR3 is 14 amino acids. Between the trimmed V and J ends, which lost 5 bases and 6 bases, there was a span of 16 bases. In germline, CDR1 is MNHEY, CDR2 SVGAGI. This chain's CDR3 is CASSKTGDGHGYTF. CDR3 sequence (DNA): TGTGCCAGCAGTAAAACCGGAGATGGCCATGGCTACACCTTC.

The chain carries TRBV7-2 and TRBJ2-2; D is possibly TRBD1 (5 bases). CDR3 length equals 14 residues. Trimming cost V 10 bases and J 0 bases, with 12 bases left between them. CDR1 and CDR2 from the germline V gene are SGHTA and FQGNSA. CDR3 region: CATRQFANTGELFF. CDR3 in DNA: TGTGCCACCCGACAGTTCGCGAACACCGGGGAGCTGTTTTTT. Complete variable domain (other parts from reference TRBV7-2 and TRBJ2-2): GAGVSQSPSNKVTEKGKDVELRCDPISGHTALYWYRQSLGQGLEFLIYFQGNSAPDKSGLPSDRFSAERTGGSVSTLTIQRTQQEDSAVYLCATRQFANTGELFFGEGSRLTVL.

The rearrangement links TRBV2 to TRBJ2-1; a possible D gene is TRBD2 (5 bases). Germline V lookup: CDR1 SNHLY, CDR2 FYNNEI. Trimming pared 10 bases from V and 7 bases from J, leaving 20 bases between. CDR3 length: 14 amino acids. DNA of the CDR3: TGTGCCACCCAGAGGGCACGCACCAGGAATGAGCAGTTCTTC. This translates into CATQRARTRNEQFF. Full variable domain (missing parts from reference TRBV2 and TRBJ2-1): EPEVTQTPSHQVTQMGQEVILRCVPISNHLYFYWYRQILGQKVEFLVSFYNNEISEKSEIFDDQFSVERPDGSNFTLKIRSTKLEDSAMYFCATQRARTRNEQFFGPGTRLTVL.

This sequence joins TRBV27 and TRBJ2-7; 8 bases agree with TRBD1. From germline, CDR1 is MNHEY and CDR2 SMNVEV (reference sequence). The CDR3 length is 20 residues. J lost 7 bases, V lost 5 bases, and 28 bases had no gene match. The CDR3 nucleotides read TGTGCCAGCAGTCTCCTGGGACAGGAGTCCTTTAATCTTCGAAGTAAAGAGCAGTACTTC. Protein sequence: CASSLLGQESFNLRSKEQYF.

This sequence joins TRBV7-9 and TRBJ1-3; D not resolved. This CDR3 spans 14 amino acids. Looked up from germline, CDR1 is SEHNR and CDR2 is FQNEAQ (reference sequence). Trimming shortened V by 0 bases and J by 8 bases, and 11 bases separated the two germline ends. This CDR3 reads CASSLALWRDTIYF. The DNA of the CDR3 is TGTGCCAGCAGCTTAGCGCTCTGGAGGGACACCATATATTTT.

This chain joins TRBV6-1 and TRBJ2-4; 7 bases line up with TRBD2. Trimming at V came to 2 bases and at J to 4 bases, leaving 8 bases not matched to a gene. The V gene's germline CDR1 is MNHNS and CDR2 SASEGT. This CDR3 is 16 amino acids long. CDR3 bases: TGTGCCAGCAGTGAAAAGGGGTCGGGGGGTAAAAACATTCAGTACTTC. Translated, it gives CASSEKGSGGKNIQYF.

This clone was detected a few times. V is TRBV7-9 and J is TRBJ1-1; the D gene is possibly TRBD1 (6 bases). CDR3 length: 15 residues. V lost 6 bases and J lost 0, with 14 bases in between. CDR1 and CDR2 (germline): SEHNR, FQNEAQ (reference sequence). The CDR3 bases are TGTGCCAGCAGTGGCGGGGGCAACATGAACACTGAAGCTTTCTTT. This sequence encodes CASSGGGNMNTEAFF.

This clone has more than one count but fewer than ten. This chain joins TRBV3-1 (or the pseudogene TRBV3-2) and TRBJ1-6; 8 bases map to TRBD1. Germline V gene lookup returns CDR1 LGHDT and CDR2 YNNKEL (reference sequence). With V trimmed by 4 bases and J by 8 bases, 10 bases remained unmatched. The CDR3 has 16 residues. CDR3 nucleotides: TGTGCCAGCAGCCGACACGGACAGGGAAGAGATTCACCCCTCCACTTT. Translated: CASSRHGQGRDSPLHF.

This chain uses TRBV30 with TRBJ1-1; no clear D gene. Germline loops: CDR1 GTSNPN, CDR2 SVGIG (reference sequence). Trimming stripped 2 bases from V and 1 base from J, with 14 bases between. This CDR3 comprises 15 residues. For the CDR3, the DNA is TGTGCCTGGAGTACCCGTCCCGGTGGGAACACTGAAGCTTTCTTT. Translating gives CAWSTRPGGNTEAFF.

V is TRBV7-9 and J is TRBJ2-5, with 9 bases identical to TRBD2. Unmatched junction bases numbered 9, after V lost 6 bases and J lost 4 bases. The CDR3 covers 15 residues. Germline CDR1 is SEHNR and CDR2 is FQNEAQ (reference sequence). The DNA for the CDR3 is TGTGCCAGCAGTCCCGGGACTAGCATTCGAGAGACCCAGTACTTC. It encodes CASSPGTSIRETQYF. The whole variable domain, filled in from reference TRBV7-9 and TRBJ2-5, reads DTGVSQNPRHKITKRGQNVTFRCDPISEHNRLYWYRQTLGQGPEFLTYFQNEAQLEKSRLLSDRFSAERPKGSFSTLEIQRTEQGDSAMYLCASSPGTSIRETQYFGPGTRLLVL.

This clone was counted once. At the DNA level, this CDR3 is encoded by other sequences in the same sample as well. J is TRBJ1-1 and V is TRBV30; TRBD1 is a possible D gene (5 bases). Germline V gene data show CDR1 as GTSNPN and CDR2 as SVGIG (reference sequence). V lost 3 bases, J lost 1 base, and 6 bases lay in between. There are 12 residues in the CDR3. The CDR3 sequence: CAWSRENTEAFF. The CDR3, as DNA: TGTGCCTGGAGCAGGGAGAACACTGAAGCTTTCTTT.

V gene TRBV2 combines with J gene TRBJ1-6; D might be TRBD1 (6 bases). Germline V gene lookup returns CDR1 SNHLY and CDR2 FYNNEI. V lost 5 bases, J lost 9 bases, and 11 bases lay in between. CDR3 length: 13 amino acids. In DNA form, the CDR3 reads TGTGCCAGCAGTTCACAGGGTGGTTCACCCCTCCACTTT. Translated: CASSSQGGSPLHF.

The CDR3 DNA follows: TGTGCCAGTAGTAAGGGGGCGGGGAGCAATCAGCCCCAGCATTTT. Encoded protein: CASSKGAGSNQPQHF. V is TRBV19 and J is TRBJ1-5, with TRBD1 matching 7 bases. V was pared by 4 bases and J by 1 base, with 4 bases of the junction left unmatched. The CDR3 is 15 residues long. Looked up from germline, CDR1 is LNHDA and CDR2 is SQIVND (reference sequence).

The sample holds one count of this clone. This chain connects TRBV13 to TRBJ1-6, with D possibly matching TRBD1 (5 bases). The V and J ends lost 4 bases and 7 bases respectively, with 11 bases between them. Germline V CDR1 and CDR2: PRHDT, FYEKMQ (reference sequence). The CDR3 is made up of 14 amino acids. The CDR3 DNA reads TGTGCCAGCAGCTGGCGGACAAACAATTCACCCCTCCACTTT. It yields the protein CASSWRTNNSPLHF.

As concerns this clone: The junction departs from germline at one end; a sequencing error may be responsible. The V gene is TRBV7-7, the J gene TRBJ2-1, with 8 bases fitting TRBD2. There are 16 residues in the CDR3. Germline CDR1 SSHAT, CDR2 FNYEAQ (reference sequence). The CDR3: CASSLDGLARINEQFF. CDR3 in DNA: TGTGCTAGCAGCTTAGACGGACTAGCCCGGATTAATGAGCAGTTCTTC.

The V gene is TRBV10-2, the J gene TRBJ2-5; 8 bases are shared with TRBD2. The CDR3 contains 13 residues. V trimming: 4 bases; J trimming: 4 bases; junction bases outside the gene matches: 2. Germline V lookup: CDR1 WSHSY, CDR2 SAAADI. The CDR3 protein is CASSVGLGETQYF. CDR3 nucleotide sequence: TGCGCCAGCAGTGTGGGACTAGGAGAGACCCAGTACTTC.

The chain links TRBV7-8 to TRBJ1-3; TRBD1 matches 7 bases. Trimming at V came to 5 bases and at J to 2 bases, leaving 3 bases not matched to a gene. The CDR3 is 14 residues long. In germline, CDR1 is SGHVS, CDR2 FQNEAQ. CDR3 in DNA: TGTGCCAGCAGCACAGACAGGGCTGGAAACACCATATATTTT. Translated: CASSTDRAGNTIYF. The entire variable domain, with the rest obtained from reference TRBV7-8 and TRBJ1-3, is as follows: GAGVSQSPRYKVAKRGQDVALRCDPISGHVSLFWYQQALGQGPEFLTYFQNEAQLDKSGLPSDRFFAERPEGSVSTLKIQRTQQEDSAVYLCASSTDRAGNTIYFGEGSWLTVV.

J is TRBJ1-6 and V is TRBV5-5, with a possible D match to TRBD1 (5 bases). V was shortened by 4 bases and J by 8 bases, with 22 bases between the two germline ends. The germline gives CDR1 SGHKS, CDR2 YYEKEE (reference sequence). The CDR3 covers 17 residues. CDR3 residues: CASSPAGPAGLDSPLHF. For the CDR3, the DNA is TGTGCCAGCAGCCCGGCCGGTCCCGCAGGGTTGGATTCACCCCTCCACTTT.

The chain employs TRBV28 and TRBJ2-7, with 7 bases matching TRBD1. The CDR3 is 14 amino acids. Per the germline V gene, CDR1 is MDHEN and CDR2 is SYDVKM. The V segment lost 5 bases and the J segment 1 base; nucleotides outside the gene matches: 5. CDR3 region: CASSLTGPSYEQYF. CDR3 DNA sequence: TGTGCCAGCAGTCTGACAGGGCCTTCCTACGAGCAGTACTTC.

V is TRBV18 and J is TRBJ1-4; 7 bases are shared with TRBD1. Germline values: CDR1 KGHSH, CDR2 LQKENI. The CDR3 runs to 13 residues. V was clipped by 5 bases and J by 7 bases; unmatched bases: 4. The CDR3 sequence is CASSVRDSEKLFF. DNA of the CDR3: TGTGCCAGCTCAGTCCGGGACAGTGAAAAACTGTTTTTT.

The chain uses TRBV19 and TRBJ1-1; D unclear. Germline-derived CDR1 and CDR2 are LNHDA and SQIVND (reference sequence). The CDR3 is made up of 15 amino acids. V lost 7 bases and J lost 0, with 15 bases in between. CDR3 coding DNA: TGTGCCAGTAACCTCGTCAGGAATATGAACACTGAAGCTTTCTTT. This gives the protein CASNLVRNMNTEAFF.

The chain links TRBV21-1 to TRBJ2-7; no DNA check was done on the table's D call, TRBD1. TRBV21-1 is flagged as a pseudogene. The CDR3 has 14 amino acids. Written as DNA, the CDR3 is TGTGCCAGCAGCAACGGGACAGGGGAATACGAGCAGTACTTC. Protein product: CASSNGTGEYEQYF.

The gene calls are TRBV18 and TRBJ2-7, with D unclear. The CDR3 extends over 13 amino acids. Trimming pared 6 bases from V and 3 bases from J, leaving 12 bases between. Looked up from germline, CDR1 is KGHSH and CDR2 is LQKENI. This chain's CDR3 is CASSSTQNYEQYF. The CDR3 DNA reads TGTGCCAGCTCTTCGACACAAAACTACGAGCAGTACTTC.

The gene calls are TRBV12-3 or TRBV12-4 and TRBJ1-6; no clear D. The CDR3 has 13 amino acids. V shed 3 bases and J shed 6 bases, with 6 bases lying between them. The CDR3 DNA is TGTGCCAGCAGTTTGGAGTCTAATTCACCCCTCCACTTT. This codes for CASSLESNSPLHF.

The chain carries TRBV4-2 and TRBJ2-4; D unclear. CDR1 and CDR2 (germline): LGHNA, YNFKEQ. The ends were cut back, 4 bases at V and 5 bases at J, with 12 bases in the middle. The CDR3 is 14 residues long. CDR3 nucleotides: TGTGCCAGCAGCCTACCAGACTCCCAAAACATTCAGTACTTC. Amino acids: CASSLPDSQNIQYF.

The chain joins TRBV5-4 to TRBJ2-1, with 16 bases identical to TRBD2. The CDR3 is 18 residues long. J gave up 8 bases and V 1 base, and 9 bases lay outside the gene matches. Germline V CDR1 and CDR2: SGHNT, YYREEE (reference sequence). For the CDR3, the DNA is TGTGCCAGCAGCTTGCCCCAGGGACTAGCGGGGGGGTCGGATGAGCAGTTCTTC. As protein: CASSLPQGLAGGSDEQFF.

The V and J genes are TRBV27 and TRBJ1-4; 7 nucleotides agree with TRBD1. Germline loops: CDR1 MNHEY, CDR2 SMNVEV (reference sequence). The V segment lost 10 bases and the J segment 6 bases; nucleotides outside the gene matches: 11. The CDR3 is made up of 14 amino acids. In nucleotides, the CDR3 is TGTGCCACCTCGTTGACAGGGAGAGATGAAAAACTGTTTTTT. The encoded protein is CATSLTGRDEKLFF.

The gene calls are TRBV7-2 and TRBJ2-3; D is perhaps TRBD2 (6 bases). CDR3 length: 14 amino acids. V lost 1 base and J lost 4, with 9 bases in between. Per germline, CDR1 SGHTA and CDR2 FQGNSA. The CDR3, as DNA: TGTGCCAGCAGCTTAGGACTAGTCTCAGATACGCAGTATTTT. It translates to CASSLGLVSDTQYF.

V gene TRBV2 combines with J gene TRBJ2-1, with 12 bases identical to TRBD1. Germline CDR1 and CDR2: SNHLY and FYNNEI. J gave up 9 bases and V 7 bases, and 10 bases lay outside the gene matches. The CDR3 is made up of 15 amino acids. CDR3 sequence (DNA): TGTGCCAGCAATCGACCCGGGACAGGGGGCTTTGAGCAGTTCTTC. Translating it yields CASNRPGTGGFEQFF.